A single T cell receptor (beta chain) is shown here with its context. This clone's antigen is unknown. Base qualities are not provided; no much larger clone lies one nucleotide away. V and J are truncated by 5 bases and 0 bases respectively, leaving an intervening sequence of 11 bases. Per the germline V gene, SGHVS is the CDR1 and FNYEAQ is the CDR2. Inclusive of the bounding cysteine and phenylalanine, the CDR3 is 16 residues long. The kept DNA is CDR3 alone, 48 bases in frame from the first base. The label giving this sample's treatment or condition can be read as: approximately 18 received Ad26.COV2.S at low or high dose, single or two shots; about 5 received placebo; per-sample allocation not given. Repertoires of vaccine and placebo recipients were sequenced from samples collected on day 63 after the first injection. Cohort 1b enrolled roughly 25 adults aged 18-55 years at a single site in Boston, USA, between 29 July and 7 August 2020. Ad26.COV2.S was a replication-incompetent adenovirus type 26 vector expressing a prefusion-stabilized SARS-CoV-2 spike protein from the original Wuhan strain.

These data are taken from a study of Ad26.COV2.S vaccination and SARS-CoV-2 variants (dated by TCRdb to the early 2020s). About the investigation overall: Donors in the vaccine arm were drawn from COV1001, a phase I-IIa trial of Ad26.COV2.S in healthy adults that was multicentre, randomized, double-blind and placebo-controlled. Ad26.COV2.S was administered intramuscularly at 5 x 10^10 or 1 x 10^11 viral particles, either as a single shot or as two shots given 56 days apart. TCRbeta repertoire sequencing served as the tool for gauging how specific and how broad the SARS-CoV-2-reactive T cell receptors were following Ad26.COV2.S vaccination. A total of roughly 30 samples were included in the TCR-sequenced set, comprising roughly 19 Ad26.COV2.S vaccine recipients, 5 placebo recipients and 8 SARS-CoV-2 convalescent individuals. Trial participants were randomized into five groups of five, in which low-dose or high-dose Ad26.COV2.S was given once or twice, or placebo was given on both occasions. Investigators did not know the trial group allocation while performing experiments and assessing outcomes.

What the study reported, not specific to this receptor: The authors noted that the TCR breadth and depth analyses may have underestimated total T cell responses. After vaccination, substantial breadth of spike-specific CD8+ and CD4+ T cell responses was reported. Compared with placebo recipients, Ad26.COV2.S recipients showed higher spike-specific TCR breadth (P = 0.0014). Comparing responses between vaccine doses or regimens was not something the study was powered to do. Vaccine and placebo recipients had comparable non-spike TCR breadth, which fits with the vaccine containing only spike.

The immunoSEQ Assay was used to sequence TCRbeta CDR3 regions. After extraction, genomic DNA underwent amplification by bias-controlled multiplex PCR, followed by high-throughput sequencing. Per the source publication's procedure: Collapsing and filtering of sequences were performed to quantify the absolute abundance of each unique TCRbeta CDR3 region. T cell fraction was estimated by normalizing TCRbeta template counts to usable DNA, with usable DNA measured through amplification of reference genes found in all nucleated cells. Repertoire TCRs were annotated as SARS-CoV-2-specific when V gene, CDR3 amino acid sequence and J gene were exactly matched to a known reactive TCR set. The reference SARS-CoV-2 TCR set came from MIRA and was filtered for enrichment in COVID-19-positive ImmuneCODE repertoires, removing public or cross-reactive TCRs. Using the MIRA antigens, annotated TCRs were further analysed by specific ORF or by position within an ORF. Breadth was defined as annotated unique rearrangements over total unique productive rearrangements; depth was the summed frequency of those rearrangements. Two-sided Wilcoxon rank-sum tests were applied when comparing TCR breadth between groups. What TCRdb holds here is the immuneACCESS table cut down to in-frame rearrangements. Part of the clones is not present; checked against another copy, under half of the missing clones reflect an unresolved V gene, and the others are unexplained. That table supplies the V and J calls and clone size; D and trimming were determined from the DNA. The sample table holds approximately 350,000 clones, of which under 90% were seen once. The ten largest clones capture about 8% of the sample.

The sequence was obtained from a person aged 18-60 years who received the Ad26.COV2.S COVID-19 vaccine or a placebo. This specimen consisted of peripheral blood, obtained in a trial of Ad26.COV2.S vaccine versus placebo. The chain couples TRBV7-6 to TRBJ1-6, with an unclear D gene assignment. The DNA sequence follows: TGTGCCAGCAGCGCGACGGCCAGCTCCTATAATTCACCCCTCCACTTT. Its amino acids are CASSATASSYNSPLHF.